This is a list of T cell receptor beta chains from one sample in a study of blood T cell repertoires in COVID-19. The assay was immunoSEQ multiplex PCR, and TCRdb's table has in-frame clones only and misses some. Among roughly 28,000 clones, roughly nine tenths were seen once, and the ten largest hold approximately 50%. Sequencing was performed on peripheral blood. Receptors originate from a human donor with acute or convalescent COVID-19. The donor label of this sample is uncertain. The CDR3 runs from the conserved cysteine through the conserved F or W. Each record gives: clone size, V gene, J gene, CDR3 protein. Some rows have no size entry. The others give once, few or many, or a class for an expanded clone.

-,TRBV10-3,TRBJ1-1,CAIRTGILNTEAFF
-,TRBV30,TRBJ1-1,CAWSVGGNTEAFF
-,TRBV11-2,TRBJ2-7,CASSFGQRSSYEQYF
-,TRBV10-1,TRBJ1-1,CASSERTGPNTEAFF
-,TRBV30,TRBJ2-1,CALRRGRNGNEQFF
-,TRBV5-1,TRBJ2-1,CASSMGLIAGGPYNEQFF
-,TRBV6-6,TRBJ2-3,CASFSGGAPDTQYF
-,TRBV5-4,TRBJ2-7,CASSPGQDARFYEQYF
-,TRBV6-2/TRBV6-3,TRBJ2-1,CASSELAGVYNEQFF
-,TRBV7-7,TRBJ2-2,CASSPRTSGSPGELFF
-,TRBV3-1/TRBV3-2,TRBJ1-2,CASSQVQADYGYTF
-,TRBV7-8,TRBJ1-5,CASSGAQGRSNQPQHF
-,TRBV5-1,TRBJ2-3,CASSILQGEDTQYF
-,TRBV4-1,TRBJ2-1,CVSSGRDRGADEQFF
-,TRBV30,TRBJ2-2,CAWSGGRANTGELFF
-,TRBV28,TRBJ2-4,CASSPPLGTGGFGNIQYF
-,TRBV5-4,TRBJ2-1,CASSLGGGRNEQFF
-,TRBV24-1,TRBJ1-1,CATRDSLVTEAFF
-,TRBV4-1,TRBJ1-6,CASSQPDRASSPLHF
-,TRBV5-1,TRBJ1-2,CASSREGYGYTF
-,TRBV5-1,TRBJ2-5,CASSTGTVQETQYF
-,TRBV5-1,TRBJ2-1,CASSLAQAGEQFF
-,TRBV11-2,TRBJ2-5,CASSLHRGGETQYF
-,TRBV6-4,TRBJ1-2,CASKGQGDRSNYGYTF
-,TRBV5-1,TRBJ2-3,CASSLTSGSTDTQYF
-,TRBV30,TRBJ2-3,CAHARRGRTDTQYF
few,TRBV12-3/TRBV12-4,TRBJ2-5,CASSRRELETQYF
-,TRBV7-9,TRBJ2-5,CASSLASGGIETQYF
-,TRBV24-1,TRBJ1-5,CATGQGGVSSNQPQHF
-,TRBV5-1,TRBJ2-2,CASSFTANTGELFF
-,TRBV5-1,TRBJ2-1,CASRTGLAGNEQFF
-,TRBV9,TRBJ2-1,CASSLQDSQHGEQFF
-,TRBV3-1/TRBV3-2,TRBJ2-2,CASSQGRVTGELFF
-,TRBV5-1,TRBJ1-2,CASSLTGLTGDGYTF
-,TRBV29-1,TRBJ1-3,CSVSPGQTGNTIYF
-,TRBV7-9,TRBJ2-5,CASSAAAVRGLETQYF
many,TRBV10-3,TRBJ2-1,CAITEADEQFF
-,TRBV28,TRBJ1-6,CASSLGPLGSPLHF
-,TRBV7-9,TRBJ1-2,CASRAGTFYGYTF
-,TRBV19,TRBJ1-5,CASSIASGSGNQPQHF
-,TRBV23-1,TRBJ2-4,CASRTVLLNIQYF
once,TRBV7-3,TRBJ2-2,CASSPAGAPGELFF
-,TRBV6-5,TRBJ1-1,CASTMTGANTEAFF
-,TRBV19,TRBJ2-7,CASSIRGGQGSREQYF
-,TRBV7-3,TRBJ2-1,CASSLTSGRSNEQFF
-,TRBV30,TRBJ1-1,CAWTRLMNTEAFF
-,TRBV5-1,TRBJ2-7,CASNRDSTYEQYF
-,TRBV5-1,TRBJ2-6,CASSLISGAGANVLTF
-,TRBV30,TRBJ2-2,CAWSVQGARNTGELFF
-,TRBV30,TRBJ1-1,CAWSIGQGVTEAFF
-,TRBV19,TRBJ1-2,CASSISIGQSKRDGYTF
-,TRBV7-3,TRBJ2-7,CASSFLAGGRYEQYF
once,TRBV6-5,TRBJ1-2,CASSYDIVKGGYTF
few,TRBV4-2,TRBJ2-3,CASSKGASGVTDTQYF